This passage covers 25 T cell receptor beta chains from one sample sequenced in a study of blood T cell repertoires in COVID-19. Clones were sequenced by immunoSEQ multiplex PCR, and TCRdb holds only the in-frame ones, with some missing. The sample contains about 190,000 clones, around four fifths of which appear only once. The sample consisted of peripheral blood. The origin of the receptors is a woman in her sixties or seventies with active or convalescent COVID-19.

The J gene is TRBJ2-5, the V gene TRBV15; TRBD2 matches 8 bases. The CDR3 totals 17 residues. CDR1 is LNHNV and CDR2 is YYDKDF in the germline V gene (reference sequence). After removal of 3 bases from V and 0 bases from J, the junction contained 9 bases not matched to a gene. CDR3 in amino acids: CATSRARGSGNQETQYF. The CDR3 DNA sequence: TGTGCCACCAGCAGGGCTCGGGGTAGCGGGAACCAAGAGACCCAGTACTTC.

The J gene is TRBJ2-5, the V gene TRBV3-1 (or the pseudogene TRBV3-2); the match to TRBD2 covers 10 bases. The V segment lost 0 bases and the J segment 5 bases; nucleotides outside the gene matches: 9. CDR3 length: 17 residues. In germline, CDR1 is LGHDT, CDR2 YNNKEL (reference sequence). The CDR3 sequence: CASSQDKIAGGAETQYF. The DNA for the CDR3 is TGTGCCAGCAGCCAAGATAAAATAGCGGGAGGCGCGGAGACCCAGTACTTC.

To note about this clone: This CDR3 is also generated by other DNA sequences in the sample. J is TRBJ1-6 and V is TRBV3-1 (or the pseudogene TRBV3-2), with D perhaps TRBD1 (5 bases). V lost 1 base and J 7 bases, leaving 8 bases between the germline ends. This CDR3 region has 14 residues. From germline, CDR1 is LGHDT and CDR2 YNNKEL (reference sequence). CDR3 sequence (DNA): TGTGCCAGCAGCCAAGTTCAGGGAAATTCACCCCTCCACTTT. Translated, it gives CASSQVQGNSPLHF.

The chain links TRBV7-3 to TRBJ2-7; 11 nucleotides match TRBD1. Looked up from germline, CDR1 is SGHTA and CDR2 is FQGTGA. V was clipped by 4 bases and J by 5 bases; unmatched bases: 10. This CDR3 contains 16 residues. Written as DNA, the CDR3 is TGTGCCAGCAGCTACGACGCGGACAGGGGGCGGCACGAGCAGTACTTC. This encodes CASSYDADRGRHEQYF.

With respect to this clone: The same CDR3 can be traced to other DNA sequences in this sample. CDR3 sequence reads: CASSPRQGATDTQYF. In nucleotides, the CDR3 is TGTGCCAGCAGCCCTCGACAGGGGGCCACAGATACGCAGTATTTT. J is TRBJ2-3 and V is TRBV11-3; TRBD1 agrees at 10 bases. The germline V gene encodes CDR1 SGHNT and CDR2 YENEEA. The CDR3 has 15 residues. The V and J ends lost 5 bases and 2 bases, in that order; junction bases with no gene match: 4.

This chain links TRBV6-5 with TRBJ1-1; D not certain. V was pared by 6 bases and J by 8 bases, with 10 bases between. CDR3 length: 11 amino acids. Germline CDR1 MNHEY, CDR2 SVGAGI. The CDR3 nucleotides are TGTGCCAGCAGCGGGAGGTTCGAAGCTTTCTTT. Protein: CASSGRFEAFF.

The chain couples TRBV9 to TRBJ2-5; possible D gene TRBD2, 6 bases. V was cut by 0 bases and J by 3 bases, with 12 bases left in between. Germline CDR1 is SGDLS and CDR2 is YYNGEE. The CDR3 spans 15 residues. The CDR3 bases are TGTGCCAGCAGCGTAGCGGGAGCGGAGAAAGAGACCCAGTACTTC. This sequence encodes CASSVAGAEKETQYF.

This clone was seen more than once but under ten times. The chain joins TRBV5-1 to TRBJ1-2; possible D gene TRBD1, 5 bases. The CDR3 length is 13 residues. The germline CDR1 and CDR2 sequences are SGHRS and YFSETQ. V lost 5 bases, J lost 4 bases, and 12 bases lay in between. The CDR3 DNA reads TGCGCCAGCAGGTCCCAGGGCGCCTATGGCTACACCTTC. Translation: CASRSQGAYGYTF.

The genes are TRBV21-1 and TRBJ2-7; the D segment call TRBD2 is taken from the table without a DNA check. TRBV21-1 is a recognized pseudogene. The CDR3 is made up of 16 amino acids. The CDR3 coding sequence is TGTGCCAGCAGCAAAGATAAGGCTAGCGGTCCCTACGAGCAGTACTTC. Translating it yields CASSKDKASGPYEQYF.

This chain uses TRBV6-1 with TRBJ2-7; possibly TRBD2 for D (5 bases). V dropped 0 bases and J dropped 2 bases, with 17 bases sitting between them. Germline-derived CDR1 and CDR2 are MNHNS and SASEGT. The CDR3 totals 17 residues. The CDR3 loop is CASSEAALAGPPYEQYF. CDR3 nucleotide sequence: TGTGCCAGCAGTGAAGCTGCATTGGCGGGTCCACCCTACGAGCAGTACTTC.

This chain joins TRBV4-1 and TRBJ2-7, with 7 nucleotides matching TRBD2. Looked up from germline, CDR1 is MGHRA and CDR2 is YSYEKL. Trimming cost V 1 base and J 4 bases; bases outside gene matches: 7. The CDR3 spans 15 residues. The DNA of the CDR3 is TGCGCCAGCAGCCAAGGTCCGGGCGGGAGATACGAGCAGTACTTC. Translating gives CASSQGPGGRYEQYF.

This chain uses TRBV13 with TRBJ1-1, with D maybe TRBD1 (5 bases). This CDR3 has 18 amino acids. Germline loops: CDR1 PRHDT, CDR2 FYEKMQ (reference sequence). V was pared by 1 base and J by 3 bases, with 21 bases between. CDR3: CASSLVGSIRGGDTEAFF. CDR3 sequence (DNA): TGTGCCAGCAGCTTAGTGGGATCCATTAGGGGAGGAGACACTGAAGCTTTCTTT.

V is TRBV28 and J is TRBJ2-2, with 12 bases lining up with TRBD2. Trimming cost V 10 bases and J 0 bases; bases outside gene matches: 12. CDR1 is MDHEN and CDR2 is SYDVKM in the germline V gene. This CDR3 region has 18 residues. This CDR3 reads CATRTSRLAGANTGELFF. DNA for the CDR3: TGTGCCACCCGGACATCCCGACTAGCGGGGGCGAACACCGGGGAGCTGTTTTTT.

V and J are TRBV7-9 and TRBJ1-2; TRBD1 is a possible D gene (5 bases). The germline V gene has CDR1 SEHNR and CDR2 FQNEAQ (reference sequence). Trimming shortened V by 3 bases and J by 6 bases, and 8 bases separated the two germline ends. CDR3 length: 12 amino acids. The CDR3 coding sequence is TGTGCCAGCAGCTTCCCCAGGGATGGCTACACCTTC. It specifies CASSFPRDGYTF.

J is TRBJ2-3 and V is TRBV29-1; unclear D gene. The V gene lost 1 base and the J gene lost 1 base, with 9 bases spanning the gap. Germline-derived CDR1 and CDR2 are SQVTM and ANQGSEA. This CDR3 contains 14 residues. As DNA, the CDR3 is TGCAGCGTTGAAGGCGAGGCAGGCACAGATACGCAGTATTTT. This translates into CSVEGEAGTDTQYF.

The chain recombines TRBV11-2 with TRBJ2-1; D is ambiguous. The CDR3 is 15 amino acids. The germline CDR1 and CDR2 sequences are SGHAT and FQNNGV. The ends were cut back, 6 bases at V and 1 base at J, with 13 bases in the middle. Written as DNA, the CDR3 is TGTGCCAGCAGTTTCTCAGGCCTTTCCTACAATGAGCAGTTCTTC. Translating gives CASSFSGLSYNEQFF.

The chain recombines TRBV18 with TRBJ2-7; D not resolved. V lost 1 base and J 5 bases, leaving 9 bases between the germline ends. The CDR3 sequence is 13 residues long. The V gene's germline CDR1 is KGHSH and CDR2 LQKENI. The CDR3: CASSPLVTNEQYF. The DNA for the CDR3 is TGTGCCAGCTCACCACTCGTAACTAACGAGCAGTACTTC.

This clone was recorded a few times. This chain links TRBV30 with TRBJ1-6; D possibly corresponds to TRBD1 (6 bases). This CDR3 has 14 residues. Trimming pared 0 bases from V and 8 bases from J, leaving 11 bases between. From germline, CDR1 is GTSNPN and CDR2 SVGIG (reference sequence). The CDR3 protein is CAWSVTGTDSPLHF. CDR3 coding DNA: TGTGCCTGGAGTGTCACAGGGACGGATTCACCCCTCCACTTT.

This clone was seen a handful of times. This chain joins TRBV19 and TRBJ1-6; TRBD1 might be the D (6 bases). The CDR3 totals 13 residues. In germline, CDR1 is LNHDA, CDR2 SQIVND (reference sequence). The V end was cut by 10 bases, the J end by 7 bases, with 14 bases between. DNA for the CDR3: TGTGCCACCAAGGATACAGGGAATTCACCCCTCCACTTT. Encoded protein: CATKDTGNSPLHF.

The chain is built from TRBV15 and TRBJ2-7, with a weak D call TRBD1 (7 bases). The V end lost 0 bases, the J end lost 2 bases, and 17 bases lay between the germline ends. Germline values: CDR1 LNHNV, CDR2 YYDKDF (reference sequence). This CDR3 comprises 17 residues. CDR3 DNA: TGTGCCACCAGCAGAGATAGAGGGCGGGACAGCACCTACGAGCAGTACTTC. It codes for CATSRDRGRDSTYEQYF.

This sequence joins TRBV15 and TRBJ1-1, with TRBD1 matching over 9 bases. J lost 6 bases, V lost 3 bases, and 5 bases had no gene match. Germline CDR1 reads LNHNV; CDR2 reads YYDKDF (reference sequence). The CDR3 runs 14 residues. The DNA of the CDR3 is TGTGCCACCAGCAGGGGACAGGGTCTCCCTGAAGCTTTCTTT. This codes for CATSRGQGLPEAFF.

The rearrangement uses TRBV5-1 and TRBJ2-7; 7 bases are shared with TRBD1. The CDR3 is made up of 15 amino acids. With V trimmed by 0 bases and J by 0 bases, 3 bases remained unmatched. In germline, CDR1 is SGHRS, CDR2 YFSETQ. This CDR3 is CASSLVWDSSYEQYF. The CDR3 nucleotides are TGCGCCAGCAGCTTGGTGTGGGACAGCTCCTACGAGCAGTACTTC.

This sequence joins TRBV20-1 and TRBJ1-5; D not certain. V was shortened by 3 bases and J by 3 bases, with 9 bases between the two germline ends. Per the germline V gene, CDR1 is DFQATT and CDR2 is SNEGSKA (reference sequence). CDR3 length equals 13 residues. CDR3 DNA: TGCAGTGCTAGTGTACAGAACAATCAGCCCCAGCATTTT. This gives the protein CSASVQNNQPQHF.

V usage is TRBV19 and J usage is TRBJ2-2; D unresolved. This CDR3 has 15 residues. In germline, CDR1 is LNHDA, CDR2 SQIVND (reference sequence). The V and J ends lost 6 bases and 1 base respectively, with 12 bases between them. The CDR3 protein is CASSPLRQNTGELFF. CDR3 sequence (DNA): TGTGCCAGTAGCCCTCTCCGACAGAACACCGGGGAGCTGTTTTTT.

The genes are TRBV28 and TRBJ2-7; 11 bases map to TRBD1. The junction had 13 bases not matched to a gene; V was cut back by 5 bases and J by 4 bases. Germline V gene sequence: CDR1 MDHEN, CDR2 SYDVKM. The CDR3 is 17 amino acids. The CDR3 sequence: CASSPSGTGGSRYEQYF. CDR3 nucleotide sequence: TGTGCCAGCAGTCCCTCCGGGACAGGGGGATCTCGGTACGAGCAGTACTTC.